This passage covers 14 T cell receptor beta chains from one sample sequenced in a study of metastatic and nonmetastatic thyroid tumors. Thyroid surgery was preceded by no treatment in any patient. TCRdb used MiXCR to call clones anew from the PCR reads. In the table there are about 59,000 clones, 16% of which are singletons. Sequenced: blood. These receptors all stem from a male donor with papillary thyroid cancer or a benign thyroid nodule (not recorded which). Some clones in this sample may be carry-over from other donors' samples.

This clone occurred many times. The chain carries TRBV12-3 or TRBV12-4 and TRBJ1-1; D is ambiguous. The CDR3 spans 13 residues. The V end was cut by 3 bases, the J end by 11 bases, with 16 bases between. CDR3 sequence: CASSFGDKANAFF. CDR3 bases: TGTGCCAGCAGTTTCGGCGATAAGGCAAATGCTTTCTTT.

This clone showed up many times. The chain combines TRBV27 with TRBJ1-3, with 7 bases matching TRBD1. The CDR3 contains 17 residues. Trimming cost V 5 bases and J 1 base; bases outside gene matches: 11. CDR1 is MNHEY and CDR2 is SMNVEV in the germline V gene (reference sequence). CDR3 in amino acids: CASSLTLDRASGNTIYF. The CDR3 DNA sequence: TGTGCCAGCAGTCTAACCCTAGACAGGGCTTCTGGAAACACCATATATTTT.

A few counts support this clone. This may stem from a read error, because a much larger clone lies one nucleotide away. The chain carries TRBV2 and TRBJ1-4, with D perhaps matching TRBD1 (6 bases). The ends were cut back, 7 bases at V and 6 bases at J, with 15 bases in the middle. This CDR3 has 14 residues. Germline-derived CDR1 and CDR2 are SNHLY and FYNNEI. The CDR3 spells CASISDRHDEKLFF. The CDR3 DNA reads as TGTGCCAGCATATCTGACAGGCACGATGAAAAACTGTTTTTT.

In this sample, this clone turned up many times. This chain joins TRBV6-2 or TRBV6-3 and TRBJ2-5; tentatively, D is TRBD2 (6 bases). Looked up from germline, CDR1 is MNHEY and CDR2 is SVGEGT. The CDR3 consists of 15 residues. Deletions cut 2 bases from V and 5 bases from J, with 15 bases between. The CDR3 nucleotides read TGTGCCAGCAGTTACCGGGACTTGGTCTGGGAGACCCAGTACTTC. Protein product: CASSYRDLVWETQYF.

Only a few counts were recorded for this clone. Compared with germline, one end of the junction differs, possibly owing to a read error. The V call is TRBV6-1, the J call TRBJ2-2, with D tentatively TRBD1 (7 bases). There are 16 residues in the CDR3. The germline V gene has CDR1 MNHNS and CDR2 SASEGT. Here the CDR3 DNA reads TGTGCCAGCAGTGGACTACAGGGGCGGGACACCTGGGAGCTGTTTTTT. Translation gives CASSGLQGRDTWELFF.

In its sample, this clone was seen once. The gene calls are TRBV5-6 and TRBJ2-3; D may be TRBD2 (5 bases). Germline V gene lookup returns CDR1 SGHDT and CDR2 YYEEEE. This CDR3 is built from 12 residues. V was trimmed by 5 bases and J by 9 bases, leaving 13 bases between them. CDR3 protein: CASSGLGNTQYF. The DNA for the CDR3 is TGTGCCAGCAGTGGACTGGGGAACACGCAGTATTTT.

Ten or more counts support this clone. V and J are TRBV9 and TRBJ2-2; TRBD2 matches at 9 bases. The germline gives CDR1 SGDLS, CDR2 YYNGEE. This CDR3 comprises 17 residues. J lost 3 bases, V lost 3 bases, and 9 bases had no gene match. The CDR3 DNA reads TGTGCCAGCAGCGAGACCTTAGCGGGAGTCCACACCGGGGAGCTGTTTTTT. It is translated as CASSETLAGVHTGELFF.

This clone was counted many times. The chain recombines TRBV6-1 with TRBJ1-1; 9 bases match TRBD1. This CDR3 spans 16 amino acids. After removal of 5 bases from V and 3 bases from J, the junction contained 10 bases not matched to a gene. The germline V gene encodes CDR1 MNHNS and CDR2 SASEGT. The CDR3 spells CASSTRTGAKDTEAFF. CDR3 nucleotides: TGTGCCAGCAGTACGAGGACAGGGGCTAAGGACACTGAAGCTTTCTTT.

This clone appeared many times. V is TRBV29-1 and J is TRBJ1-2; D uncertain. The CDR3 totals 11 residues. V was pared by 6 bases and J by 7 bases, with 12 bases between. Per germline, CDR1 SQVTM and CDR2 ANQGSEA. The CDR3 reads CSVPVGLGYTF. In DNA, the CDR3 is TGCAGCGTACCGGTCGGTCTTGGCTACACCTTC.

This clone came up many times. The rearrangement joins TRBV4-2 to TRBJ2-3; 11 bases are shared with TRBD2. V was clipped by 5 bases and J by 6 bases; unmatched bases: 10. This CDR3 is built from 16 residues. Germline lookup yields CDR1 LGHNA and CDR2 YNFKEQ. The CDR3 sequence is CASSIRLAGGSDTQYF. In DNA, the CDR3 is TGTGCCAGCAGCATACGGCTAGCGGGGGGATCGGATACGCAGTATTTT.

This clone was seen at least ten times. The same CDR3 can be traced to other DNA sequences in this sample. V is TRBV20-1 and J is TRBJ2-5, with D perhaps matching TRBD2 (5 bases). In germline, CDR1 is DFQATT, CDR2 SNEGSKA (reference sequence). The CDR3 spans 14 residues. Trimming removed 4 bases from V and 2 bases from J, with 14 bases in between. The DNA of the CDR3 is TGCAGTGCTAACGACGGAGGACCGCAAGAGACCCAGTACTTC. The encoded protein is CSANDGGPQETQYF.

This clone was found a few times. The chain is built from TRBV12-3 or TRBV12-4 and TRBJ1-5, with D hard to call. Trimming stripped 2 bases from V and 4 bases from J, with 6 bases between. The CDR3 length is 13 residues. Here the CDR3 reads CASSLQENQPQHF. In nucleotides, the CDR3 is TGTGCCAGCAGTTTACAGGAAAATCAGCCCCAGCATTTT.

The chain uses TRBV20-1 and TRBJ2-3; 12 bases fit TRBD2. The CDR3 loop spans 17 amino acids. Germline V gene sequence: CDR1 DFQATT, CDR2 SNEGSKA (reference sequence). V shed 1 base, J shed 4 bases, and the junction held 9 bases outside the gene matches. CDR3: CSARASGRAGLADTQYF. The CDR3 DNA is TGCAGTGCTAGAGCTAGCGGGAGGGCCGGGTTGGCAGATACGCAGTATTTT.

For this clone: A much larger clonotype is one base distant, so this may be a read error. The V call is TRBV11-2, the J call TRBJ2-1; D is unclear. The germline V and J ends were trimmed by 1 base and 3 bases, with 4 bases remaining between them. This CDR3 spans 13 amino acids. Germline loops: CDR1 SGHAT, CDR2 FQNNGV. CDR3 DNA sequence: TGTGCCAGCAGCTTAGTGAGCTACAATGAGCAGTTCTTC. As protein: CASSLVSYNEQFF.